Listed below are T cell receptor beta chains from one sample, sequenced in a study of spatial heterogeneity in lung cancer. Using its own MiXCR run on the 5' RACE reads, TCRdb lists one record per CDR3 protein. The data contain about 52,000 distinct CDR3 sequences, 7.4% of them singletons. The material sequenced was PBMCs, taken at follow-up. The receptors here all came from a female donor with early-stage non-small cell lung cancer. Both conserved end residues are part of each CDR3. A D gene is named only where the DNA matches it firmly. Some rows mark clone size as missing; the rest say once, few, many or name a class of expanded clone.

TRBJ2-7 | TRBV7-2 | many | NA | TGTGCCAGCAGCCTAGAGGTATCCTACGAGCAGTACTTC | CASSLEVSYEQYF
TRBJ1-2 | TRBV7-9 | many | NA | TGTGCCAGCAGCTCACAGATATTCAACTATGGCTACACCTTC | CASSSQIFNYGYTF
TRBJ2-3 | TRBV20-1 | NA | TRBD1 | TGCAGTGCTAGAGATGATGGCAGGGGGCATGCAGATACGCAGTATTTT | CSARDDGRGHADTQYF
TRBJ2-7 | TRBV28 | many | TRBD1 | TGTGCCAGCAGTTTAGCAGTCCTCCCCGGGACAGGGGATCAAGAGCAGTACTTC | CASSLAVLPGTGDQEQYF
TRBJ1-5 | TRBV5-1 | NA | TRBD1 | TGCGCCAGCAGCTTGGCAGGACAGGGACATCAGCCCCAGCATTTT | CASSLAGQGHQPQHF
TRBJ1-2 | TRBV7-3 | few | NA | TGTGCCAGCAGCTTAAGCCAGGGGACTAACTATGGCTACACCTTC | CASSLSQGTNYGYTF
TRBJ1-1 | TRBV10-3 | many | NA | TGTGCCATCAGCCCGTCGGAGGGCACTGAAGCTTTCTTT | CAISPSEGTEAFF
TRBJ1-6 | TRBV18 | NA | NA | TGTGCCAGCTCACCTGGGGCGCTCCATTCACCCCTCCACTTT | CASSPGALHSPLHF
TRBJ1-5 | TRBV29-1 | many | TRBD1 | TGCAGCGCCTCCGCCGGGACAGGGGCGAAAGGTGCCCAGCATTTT | CSASAGTGAKGAQHF
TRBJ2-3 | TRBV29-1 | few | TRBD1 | TGCAGCGTTGAGGACAGGGTTCAAGATACGCAGTATTTT | CSVEDRVQDTQYF
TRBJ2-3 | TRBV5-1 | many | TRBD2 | TGCGCCAGCAGCTTGGAACTAGCGGCTATCACAGATACGCAGTATTTT | CASSLELAAITDTQYF
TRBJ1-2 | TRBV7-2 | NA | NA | TGTGCCAGCAGCTTATGGACCCCGGGCCTCGGTCCATTAATGAGTGGCTACACCTTC | CASSLWTPGLGPLMSGYTF
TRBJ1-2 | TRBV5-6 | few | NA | TGTGCCAGCAGCTTGTATCCTGGGGGCGTCAACTATGGCTACACCTTC | CASSLYPGGVNYGYTF
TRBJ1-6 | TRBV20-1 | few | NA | TGCAGTGCTAGAAAGGAAGTTTCGGCTAATTCACCCCTCCACTTT | CSARKEVSANSPLHF
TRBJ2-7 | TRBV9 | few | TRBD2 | TGTGCCAGCAGCGTAAGTAACCCCGGAGAGAGGGAGGGCTCCTACGAGCAGTACTTC | CASSVSNPGEREGSYEQYF
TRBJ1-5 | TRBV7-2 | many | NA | TGTGCCAGCGGATACAGCTATCAGCCCCAGCATTTT | CASGYSYQPQHF
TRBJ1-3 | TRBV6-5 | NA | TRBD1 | TGTGCCAGCAGTTACTTTCAGGGGGGCTCTGGAAACACCATATATTTT | CASSYFQGGSGNTIYF
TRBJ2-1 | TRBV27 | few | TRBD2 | TGTGCCAGCCGCTCTAGCGGGGGGGCCGTACAGTTCTTC | CASRSSGGAVQFF
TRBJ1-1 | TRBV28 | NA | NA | TGTGCCACCCGCATCACTGAAGCTTTCTTT | CATRITEAFF
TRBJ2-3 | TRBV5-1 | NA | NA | TGCGCCAGCAGCCCGCCGACTACCGGAGATACGCAGTATTTT | CASSPPTTGDTQYF
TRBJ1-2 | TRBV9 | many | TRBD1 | TGTGCCAGCAGCTTAGGGGTGACAGGGAACCTTAACTATGGCTACACCTTC | CASSLGVTGNLNYGYTF
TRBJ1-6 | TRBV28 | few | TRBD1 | TGTGCCAGGCGGGCCTCGACAGGGAATAATTCACCCCTCCACTTT | CARRASTGNNSPLHF
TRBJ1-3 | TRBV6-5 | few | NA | TGTGCCAGCAGCCCGACCTCCTGGGGTTCTGGAAACACCATATATTTT | CASSPTSWGSGNTIYF
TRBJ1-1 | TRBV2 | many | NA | TGTGCCAGCAGTCCCGGACGGGACGGAGCTTTCTTT | CASSPGRDGAFF